This entry is about one T cell receptor beta chain. Its matching antigen is unknown. V dropped 2 bases and J dropped 4; count of bases not matched to a gene: 8. Germline V CDR1 and CDR2: MGHRA, YSYEKL. CDR3 length equals 16 residues. The data belong to a study of cytomegalovirus exposure and HLA in healthy donors. Points from the study as a whole: Owing to their indistinguishability, certain V segments, notably TRBV6-2 and TRBV6-3, were excluded. Associated with cytomegalovirus, according to the listing, were 170 or so TCR beta chains.

60 Vbeta and 13 Jbeta primers were used in PCR. The table came from immunoSEQ multiplex PCR; TCRdb's copy has only in-frame clones and leaves some out. The sample has 190,000 or so clones, 75% to 90% seen once. These donors, healthy bone marrow donors, were studied. J is TRBJ1-2 and V is TRBV4-1; 9 nucleotides align to TRBD1. This receptor was identified in a man aged 50-60 years in good health and CMV-seronegative. Sequencing was done on a sample of PBMCs. This CDR3 is CASSQFRDRATYGYTF. As DNA, the CDR3 is TGCGCCAGCAGCCAATTCCGGGACAGGGCTACCTATGGCTACACCTTC.